The clone carrying this TCR beta chain was detected only once. The entry originates in a study of cytomegalovirus exposure and HLA in healthy donors. CDR3 length: 14 amino acids. Germline CDR1 reads MNHEY; CDR2 reads SVGAGI. Trimming took 6 bases from V and 6 from J; bases not matched to a gene: 7. Amplification used 60 Vbeta primers and 13 Jbeta primers. Assay used: immunoSEQ multiplex PCR; TCRdb lists only in-frame clones, some missing. This sample has roughly 200,000 clones, with approximately 85% found just once. This sequence joins TRBV6-5 and TRBJ2-3; 9 bases are shared with TRBD1. This receptor was obtained from a woman aged 45 to 65 in good health and CMV-seronegative. The source material was PBMCs. In nucleotides, the CDR3 is TGTGCCAGCAGGCCGGGACAGGGTTCTGATACGCAGTATTTT. Protein: CASRPGQGSDTQYF.